This T cell receptor (beta chain) was captured in a study of blood T cells in healthy people across ages. Findings of the study overall: Per million T cells, TCR beta diversity dropped roughly linearly as age increased. When set beside aged donors, long-lived donors presented more naive CD4+ cells and higher diversity. Those diversity estimates obtained from one million T cells were thought to be underestimates.

Primers used in a second PCR of roughly 6 to 11 cycles were a sample-barcoded 5' primer and a J-beta primer mix. From the 5' RACE reads, TCRdb called clonotypes with MiXCR, one entry per CDR3 protein. The data contain roughly 730,000 distinct CDR3 sequences, roughly three fifths of them singletons. Concerning this clonotype: The antigen remains undetermined.

Looked up from germline, CDR1 is LNHNV and CDR2 is YYDKDF (reference sequence). V lost 11 bases to trimming and J lost 8 bases; unmatched junction nucleotides: 6. The CDR3 totals 12 residues. Donors were healthy Caucasian individuals from Russia aged roughly 6 to 100. The TCR was taken from a middle-aged man in good health. Sequencing was done on a sample of blood. The chain combines TRBV15 with TRBJ1-4; 9 bases fit TRBD1. The CDR3 here is CAARTGDEKLFF. CDR3 nucleotide sequence: TGTGCCGCGAGGACAGGGGACGAAAAACTGTTTTTT.